Listed below are T cell receptor beta chains from one sample, sequenced in a study of T-cell reconstitution after alpha-beta-depleted transplantation in children. MiXCR, applied by TCRdb to the PCR reads, yields one record per CDR3 protein. The table has about 980,000 distinct CDR3 sequences, about 31% seen once. Sequenced here: PBMCs, mostly from graft donor cells, sampled 360 days after TCRalphabeta/CD19-depleted stem cell transplant. The source of these receptors is a boy younger than two who had a stem cell transplant for SCID, so the T cells may come from the graft donor. Both conserved end residues are part of each CDR3. The D gene is left open where the match is weak. Clone size is not always given. Where it is, it says once, few, many or a class for expanded clones.

cdr3_aa cdr3_nt j_call clone_size d_call v_call
CASSLRDGAYNEQFF TGTGCCAGCAGTCTCAGGGATGGGGCCTACAATGAGCAGTTCTTC TRBJ2-1 NA NA TRBV27
CASSRRDVVQFF TGTGCCAGCAGCCGGAGGGACGTCGTTCAGTTCTTC TRBJ2-1 NA NA TRBV3-1
CASSQFSGGPGEQFF TGTGCCAGCAGCCAATTTAGCGGGGGGCCAGGGGAGCAGTTCTTC TRBJ2-1 NA TRBD2 TRBV3-1
CASSSGQNSYNEQFF TGTGCCAGCTCATCGGGACAGAACTCCTACAATGAGCAGTTCTTC TRBJ2-1 NA TRBD1 TRBV18
CASSRGNEQYF TGTGCCAGCTCTAGGGGTAACGAGCAGTACTTC TRBJ2-7 NA NA TRBV6-6
CASSPPRTGRGDETQYF TGTGCCAGCAGCCCTCCCCGGACAGGGAGAGGGGATGAGACCCAGTACTTC TRBJ2-5 NA TRBD1 TRBV7-6
CATSREGTSGGNTGELFF TGTGCCACCAGCAGAGAGGGGACTAGCGGGGGGAACACCGGGGAGCTGTTTTTT TRBJ2-2 few TRBD2 TRBV15
CSAPDSGIFYNEQFF TGCAGTGCCCCGGACAGCGGTATTTTTTACAATGAGCAGTTCTTC TRBJ2-1 few NA TRBV20-1
CASNPGWMNTEAFF TGTGCCAGCAACCCAGGGTGGATGAACACTGAAGCTTTCTTT TRBJ1-1 many NA TRBV25-1
CASSLGPSRQETQYF TGTGCCAGCAGCTTAGGCCCCAGCCGCCAAGAGACCCAGTACTTC TRBJ2-5 few NA TRBV7-7
CASTLRTYNEQFF TGTGCCAGCACCTTGAGAACCTACAATGAGCAGTTCTTC TRBJ2-1 few NA TRBV2
CASSLSSGGLSEQYF TGTGCCAGCAGTTTATCGTCAGGGGGCCTAAGCGAGCAGTACTTC TRBJ2-7 few TRBD1 TRBV27
CASTHGIAGWNQETQYF TGTGCCAGCACCCACGGGATAGCGGGGTGGAATCAAGAGACCCAGTACTTC TRBJ2-5 NA TRBD2 TRBV7-8
CASSGDRERNQPQHF TGTGCCAGCAGCGGGGACAGGGAGAGAAATCAGCCCCAGCATTTT TRBJ1-5 NA TRBD1 TRBV11-2
CSARDLRDTEAFF TGCAGTGCTAGAGATCTCAGGGACACTGAAGCTTTCTTT TRBJ1-1 NA NA TRBV20-1
CASSYPGGGPAQHF TGTGCCAGCAGCTACCCAGGGGGTGGGCCGGCCCAGCATTTT TRBJ1-5 NA TRBD1 TRBV28
CSARGEARRGNEQFF TGCAGTGCTAGAGGAGAGGCTAGAAGGGGCAATGAGCAGTTCTTC TRBJ2-1 few NA TRBV20-1
CAGQPQGLFEGYTF TGTGCCGGGCAGCCTCAGGGACTTTTTGAAGGCTACACCTTC TRBJ1-2 once NA TRBV2
CASSPGGVRTEAFF TGCGCCAGCAGCCCCGGGGGTGTGAGGACTGAAGCTTTCTTT TRBJ1-1 few NA TRBV4-3
CASSPNRGGNTQYF TGTGCCAGCAGCCCAAACAGGGGTGGAAATACGCAGTATTTT TRBJ2-3 few TRBD1 TRBV11-2
CAWSVRGGYTF TGTGCCTGGAGTGTACGGGGAGGCTACACCTTC TRBJ1-2 NA NA TRBV30
CASSLMGGVTDTQYF TGTGCCAGCAGCTTAATGGGGGGGGTCACAGATACGCAGTATTTT TRBJ2-3 NA TRBD2 TRBV7-3
CASSNLYRTGTDTQYF TGTGCCAGCAGTAACCTATATAGGACAGGGACAGATACGCAGTATTTT TRBJ2-3 few TRBD1 TRBV12-3/TRBV12-4
CSASILAGAGNEQFF TGCAGTGCTAGTATACTAGCGGGGGCGGGGAATGAGCAGTTCTTC TRBJ2-1 few TRBD2 TRBV20-1
CSVEQGLTTEAFF TGCAGCGTTGAACAGGGCTTGACGACTGAAGCTTTCTTT TRBJ1-1 few NA TRBV29-1
CASSQDHGGWGGTDTQYF TGCGCCAGCAGCCAAGATCATGGGGGTTGGGGAGGCACAGATACGCAGTATTTT TRBJ2-3 few NA TRBV4-3
CASTDTSAYNEQFF TGTGCCAGCACGGACACCTCAGCATACAATGAGCAGTTCTTC TRBJ2-1 NA NA TRBV7-9
CASSRGTSGGQVGGFF TGTGCCAGCAGCCGCGGGACTAGCGGGGGTCAGGTTGGTGGGTTCTTC TRBJ2-1 NA TRBD2 TRBV3-1
CASGHRGSNQPQHF TGTGCCAGCGGGCACAGGGGAAGCAATCAGCCCCAGCATTTT TRBJ1-5 NA TRBD1 TRBV12-3/TRBV12-4
CASSHGQVTTYEQYF TGTGCCAGCAGCCACGGACAGGTCACCACCTACGAGCAGTACTTC TRBJ2-7 NA TRBD1 TRBV12-3/TRBV12-4